Listed here are 25 T cell receptor beta chains from one sample, sequenced in a study of T cell changes during pregnancy in multiple sclerosis. Using immunoSEQ multiplex PCR, the repertoire was profiled, and TCRdb retains in-frame clones only, with some absent. The data show roughly 100,000 clones, with almost 95% seen just once and 0.75% to 0.95% held by the top ten. The sequenced sample was peripheral blood, obtained after pregnancy. The receptors shown here come from a female donor with multiple sclerosis, enrolled in a pregnancy study.

The genes are TRBV29-1 and TRBJ2-7, with 9 bases aligning to TRBD1. Germline V CDR1 and CDR2: SQVTM, ANQGSEA. The length of the CDR3 is 14 residues. The ends lost 3 bases at V and 3 bases at J; junction bases unmatched: 6. For the CDR3, the DNA is TGCAGCGTTGATTTGGGACAGGGTGACTACGAGCAGTACTTC. It encodes CSVDLGQGDYEQYF.

This sequence joins TRBV7-8 and TRBJ1-2, with D perhaps matching TRBD1 (6 bases). Deletions cut 5 bases from V and 8 bases from J, with 18 bases between. The CDR3 runs to 14 residues. CDR1 is SGHVS and CDR2 is FQNEAQ in the germline V gene. The CDR3 loop reads CASSPSMSGAGYTF. The CDR3 DNA sequence: TGTGCCAGCAGCCCATCCATGTCAGGGGCCGGCTACACCTTC.

V usage is TRBV5-1 and J usage is TRBJ2-6; 7 bases agree with TRBD1. CDR1 SGHRS and CDR2 YFSETQ come from the germline V gene. The V and J ends lost 6 bases and 2 bases, in that order; junction bases with no gene match: 11. The CDR3 is made up of 17 amino acids. CDR3 sequence: CASTFGTVSPGANVLTF. The CDR3 nucleotides read TGCGCCAGCACTTTCGGGACAGTAAGTCCTGGGGCCAACGTCCTGACTTTC.

The DNA of the CDR3 is TGTGCCAGCAGCTTACTACAGGGGGGCACTGAAGCTTTCTTT. It codes for CASSLLQGGTEAFF. This rearrangement joins TRBV7-6 to TRBJ1-1; 8 nucleotides agree with TRBD1. Germline lookup yields CDR1 SGHVS and CDR2 FNYEAQ. V lost 2 bases, J lost 4 bases, and 3 bases stayed unmatched. There are 14 residues in the CDR3. The full variable domain, its missing parts supplied by reference TRBV7-6 and TRBJ1-1, is GAGVSQSPRYKVTKRGQDVALRCDPISGHVSLYWYRQALGQGPEFLTYFNYEAQQDKSGLPNDRFSAERPEGSISTLTIQRTEQRDSAMYRCASSLLQGGTEAFFGQGTRLTVV.

The genes are TRBV5-4 and TRBJ1-2, with a weak D call TRBD1 (5 bases). CDR1 and CDR2 (germline): SGHNT, YYREEE (reference sequence). V lost 4 bases and J 8 bases, leaving 18 bases between the germline ends. This CDR3 is built from 14 residues. The CDR3 protein is CASSQTGQGKGYTF. The DNA for the CDR3 is TGTGCCAGCAGCCAAACTGGGCAGGGAAAAGGCTACACCTTC. The whole variable domain, remainder taken from reference TRBV5-4 and TRBJ1-2, is ETGVTQSPTHLIKTRGQQVTLRCSSQSGHNTVSWYQQALGQGPQFIFQYYREEENGRGNFPPRFSGLQFPNYSSELNVNALELDDSALYLCASSQTGQGKGYTFGSGTRLTVV.

V and J are TRBV6-1 and TRBJ2-1; 12 positions match TRBD2. The CDR3 has 18 amino acids. V was clipped by 1 base and J by 8 bases; unmatched bases: 12. From germline, CDR1 is MNHNS and CDR2 SASEGT. CDR3 sequence (DNA): TGTGCCAGCAGTGAAGTAGGGAGACTAGCGGGAGAGGGCTATGAGCAGTTCTTC. Translated, it gives CASSEVGRLAGEGYEQFF.

The chain carries TRBV9 and TRBJ2-1; TRBD2 matches 7 bases. CDR1 SGDLS and CDR2 YYNGEE come from the germline V gene. The V gene end was trimmed by 3 bases and the J gene end by 3 bases; junction bases not matched to a gene: 6. The CDR3 has 15 residues. Here the CDR3 DNA reads TGTGCCAGCAGCGCCTCCAGCGGGGACTACAATGAGCAGTTCTTC. Its protein is CASSASSGDYNEQFF. Complete variable domain (other parts from reference TRBV9 and TRBJ2-1): DSGVTQTPKHLITATGQRVTLRCSPRSGDLSVYWYQQSLDQGLQFLIQYYNGEERAKGNILERFSAQQFPDLHSELNLSSLELGDSALYFCASSASSGDYNEQFFGPGTRLTVL.

The DNA for the CDR3 is TGTGCCAGCAGCTCAATCCAAGAGACCCAGTACTTC. It encodes CASSSIQETQYF. V usage is TRBV11-1 and J usage is TRBJ2-5; no clear D. V was pared by 4 bases and J by 1 base, with 4 bases between. The CDR3 contains 12 residues. Germline CDR1 and CDR2: SGHAT and FQDESV (reference sequence).

To note about this clone: Within the sample, other DNA sequences also encode this same CDR3. CDR3 sequence: CASPGGIMNTEAFF. DNA for the CDR3: TGTGCCAGCCCAGGGGGAATAATGAACACTGAAGCTTTCTTT. This chain links TRBV2 with TRBJ1-1; 7 bases are a match to TRBD1. Trimming removed 8 bases from V and 0 bases from J; junction bases left unmatched: 6. Germline V gene sequence: CDR1 SNHLY, CDR2 FYNNEI. The CDR3 covers 14 residues.

V gene TRBV5-1 combines with J gene TRBJ2-1, with 9 nucleotides matching TRBD2. The V gene end was trimmed by 4 bases and the J gene end by 6 bases; junction bases not matched to a gene: 11. The CDR3 is 16 amino acids. Germline loops: CDR1 SGHRS, CDR2 YFSETQ. Here the CDR3 reads CASSVLSGSLGNEQFF. The CDR3 DNA is TGCGCCAGCAGCGTCCTTAGCGGGAGTCTTGGCAATGAGCAGTTCTTC.

The chain joins TRBV18 to TRBJ1-2, with D maybe TRBD1 (6 bases). Germline V gives CDR1 KGHSH, CDR2 LQKENI. The CDR3 spans 13 residues. V gave up 6 bases and J gave up 2 bases, with 10 bases separating them. The CDR3 is CASSDGQNYGYTF. The CDR3 bases are TGTGCCAGCTCCGACGGACAGAACTATGGCTACACCTTC.

The chain employs TRBV4-1 and TRBJ1-3; D gene unclear. CDR3 length: 11 residues. Trimming cost V 4 bases and J 7 bases, with 5 bases left between them. Looked up from germline, CDR1 is MGHRA and CDR2 is YSYEKL. The CDR3 here is CASSLGNTIYF. The CDR3 bases are TGCGCCAGCAGCCTCGGGAACACCATATATTTT.

This rearrangement joins TRBV27 to TRBJ2-7; possibly TRBD1 for D (5 bases). V was pared by 2 bases and J by 3 bases, with 8 bases between. The CDR3 is 13 amino acids. The germline V gene encodes CDR1 MNHEY and CDR2 SMNVEV (reference sequence). CDR3 sequence reads: CASSLRQGYEQYF. The CDR3, as DNA: TGTGCCAGCAGTTTACGGCAGGGCTACGAGCAGTACTTC.

The V and J genes are TRBV18 and TRBJ2-7, with D possibly being TRBD1 (5 bases). Trimming took 3 bases from V and 11 from J, leaving 14 bases between them. This CDR3 has 12 residues. Germline loops: CDR1 KGHSH, CDR2 LQKENI. The DNA of the CDR3 is TGTGCCAGCTCACCTGTTTGGGGCTGGAAGTACTTC. Translated: CASSPVWGWKYF.

The rearrangement uses TRBV28 and TRBJ2-7; a weak D match, TRBD1 (6 bases). The CDR3 is made up of 13 amino acids. V was shortened by 6 bases and J by 3 bases, with 12 bases between the two germline ends. Germline CDR1 and CDR2: MDHEN and SYDVKM. The CDR3 sequence is CASRRGQNYEQYF. The CDR3 DNA reads TGTGCCAGCAGGCGTGGACAGAACTACGAGCAGTACTTC.

This chain's CDR3 is CASSLEADRLYEQYF. For the CDR3, the DNA is TGCGCCAGCAGCTTGGAGGCAGACCGACTCTACGAGCAGTACTTC. The chain links TRBV5-1 to TRBJ2-7, with D unresolved. The CDR3 length is 15 residues. V shed 0 bases and J shed 3 bases, with 13 bases lying between them. The germline CDR1 and CDR2 sequences are SGHRS and YFSETQ.

This clone was seen just once. This rearrangement joins TRBV7-3 to TRBJ2-1; D gene uncertain. CDR3 size: 12 residues. Trimming removed 5 bases from V and 13 bases from J, with 15 bases in between. CDR1 is SGHTA and CDR2 is FQGTGA in the germline V gene. The CDR3 DNA reads as TGTGCCAGCAGCCTAGACTCCTATTTTCAGTTCTTC. Translating gives CASSLDSYFQFF.

The chain recombines TRBV27 with TRBJ1-1; 8 positions match TRBD1. The CDR3 extends over 14 amino acids. Looked up from germline, CDR1 is MNHEY and CDR2 is SMNVEV (reference sequence). V lost 4 bases to trimming and J lost 1 base; unmatched junction nucleotides: 2. The CDR3 protein is CASSSRGRNTEAFF. CDR3 DNA: TGTGCCAGCAGTTCCAGGGGGCGGAACACTGAAGCTTTCTTT.

This chain joins TRBV5-8 and TRBJ1-5; 10 positions agree with TRBD1. V lost 3 bases and J lost 2; bases outside the gene matches: 2. Germline loops: CDR1 SGHTS, CDR2 YDEGEE. The CDR3 has 15 amino acids. The CDR3 sequence: CASSSGQGRNQPQHF. The CDR3, as DNA: TGTGCCAGCAGCTCGGGACAGGGGCGCAATCAGCCCCAGCATTTT.

J is TRBJ2-1 and V is TRBV30; 7 bases fit TRBD2. CDR1 is GTSNPN, CDR2 SVGIG, per germline (reference sequence). V was clipped by 5 bases and J by 7 bases; unmatched bases: 11. The CDR3 extends over 14 amino acids. Written as DNA, the CDR3 is TGTGCCTGGGACTACGGACTAGATTTAAATGAGCAGTTCTTC. Translation: CAWDYGLDLNEQFF.

The J gene is TRBJ2-5, the V gene TRBV7-9; TRBD2 matches 7 bases. CDR1 SEHNR and CDR2 FQNEAQ come from the germline V gene (reference sequence). With V trimmed by 7 bases and J by 4 bases, 15 bases remained unmatched. The CDR3 sequence is 16 residues long. In nucleotides, the CDR3 is TGTGCCAGCACCCCCCAAGAGGGGCGGGGGAGAGAGACCCAGTACTTC. This gives the protein CASTPQEGRGRETQYF.

The rearrangement uses TRBV9 and TRBJ1-2; 9 nucleotides align to TRBD1. Trimming removed 3 bases from V and 5 bases from J; junction bases left unmatched: 14. Germline CDR1 reads SGDLS; CDR2 reads YYNGEE. The CDR3 extends over 17 amino acids. The CDR3 reads CASSATPGQGSGYGYTF. The CDR3 region has the DNA TGTGCCAGCAGCGCCACCCCGGGACAGGGTTCGGGGTATGGCTACACCTTC.

The chain employs TRBV15 and TRBJ2-7, with a weak D call TRBD1 (6 bases). There are 14 residues in the CDR3. Trimming pared 8 bases from V and 1 base from J, leaving 15 bases between. The germline CDR1 and CDR2 sequences are LNHNV and YYDKDF (reference sequence). As DNA, the CDR3 is TGTGCCACCCGAACCTCAGGGGCGTCCTACGAGCAGTACTTC. It specifies CATRTSGASYEQYF.

V usage is TRBV2 and J usage is TRBJ2-2, with a weak D call TRBD1 (8 bases). The CDR3 contains 16 residues. Germline V gene sequence: CDR1 SNHLY, CDR2 FYNNEI. V lost 7 bases and J 6 bases, leaving 21 bases between the germline ends. In DNA form, the CDR3 reads TGTGCCAGCAAAGGTTACAGGGGGGGGTTGGCCGGGGAGCTGTTTTTT. This codes for CASKGYRGGLAGELFF.

The V call is TRBV7-3, the J call TRBJ1-6, with D perhaps matching TRBD1 (6 bases). This CDR3 is built from 13 residues. V was cut by 2 bases and J by 14 bases, with 13 bases left in between. Germline lookup yields CDR1 SGHTA and CDR2 FQGTGA. DNA for the CDR3: TGTGCCAGCAGCTTAGGCAGGGGATCTTCCCTCCACTTT. This sequence encodes CASSLGRGSSLHF.